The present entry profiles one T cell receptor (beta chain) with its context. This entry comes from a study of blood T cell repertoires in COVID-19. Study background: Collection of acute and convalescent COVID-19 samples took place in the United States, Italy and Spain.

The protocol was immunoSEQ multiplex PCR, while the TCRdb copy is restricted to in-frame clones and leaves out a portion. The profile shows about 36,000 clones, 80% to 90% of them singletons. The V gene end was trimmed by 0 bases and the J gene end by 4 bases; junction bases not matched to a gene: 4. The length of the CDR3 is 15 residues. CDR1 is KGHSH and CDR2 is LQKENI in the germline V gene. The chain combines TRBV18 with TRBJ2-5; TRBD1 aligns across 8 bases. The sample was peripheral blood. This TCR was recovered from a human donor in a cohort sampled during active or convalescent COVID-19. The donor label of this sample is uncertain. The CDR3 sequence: CASSPPSRGRETQYF. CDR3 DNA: TGTGCCAGCTCACCACCGTCCAGGGGGCGAGAGACCCAGTACTTC.